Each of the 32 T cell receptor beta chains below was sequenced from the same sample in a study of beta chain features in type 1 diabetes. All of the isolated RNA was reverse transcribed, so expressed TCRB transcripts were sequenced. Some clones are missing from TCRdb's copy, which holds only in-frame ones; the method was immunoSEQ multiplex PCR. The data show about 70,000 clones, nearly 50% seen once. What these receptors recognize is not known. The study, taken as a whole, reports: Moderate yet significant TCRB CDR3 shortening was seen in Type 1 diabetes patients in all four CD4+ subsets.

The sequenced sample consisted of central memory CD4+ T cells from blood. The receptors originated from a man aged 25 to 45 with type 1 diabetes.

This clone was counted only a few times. CDR3 nucleotide sequence: TGTGCCAGCAGTGGGGCCTACTCTGGAAACACCATATATTTT. This codes for CASSGAYSGNTIYF. The chain combines TRBV6-5 with TRBJ1-3; possibly TRBD1 for D (5 bases). There are 14 residues in the CDR3. Trimming pared 5 bases from V and 0 bases from J, leaving 8 bases between. CDR1 MNHEY and CDR2 SVGAGI come from the germline V gene.

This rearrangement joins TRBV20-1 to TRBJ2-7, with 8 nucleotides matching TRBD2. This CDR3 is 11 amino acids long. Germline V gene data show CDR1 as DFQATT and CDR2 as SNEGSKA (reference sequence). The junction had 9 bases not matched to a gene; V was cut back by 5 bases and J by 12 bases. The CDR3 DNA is TGCAGTGCTTCGTTTAGCGGGAACCTGTACTTC. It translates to CSASFSGNLYF.

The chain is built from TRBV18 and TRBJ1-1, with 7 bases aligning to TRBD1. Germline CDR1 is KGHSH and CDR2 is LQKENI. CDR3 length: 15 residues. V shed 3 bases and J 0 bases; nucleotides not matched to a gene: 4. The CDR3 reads CASSPGQLMNTEAFF. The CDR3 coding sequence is TGTGCCAGCTCACCGGGACAGTTAATGAACACTGAAGCTTTCTTT.

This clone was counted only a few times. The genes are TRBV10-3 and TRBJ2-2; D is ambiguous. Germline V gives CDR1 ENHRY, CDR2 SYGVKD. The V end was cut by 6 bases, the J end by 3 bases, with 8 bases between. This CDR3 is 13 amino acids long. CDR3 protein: CAIRRHDTGELFF. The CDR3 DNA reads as TGTGCCATCAGGAGACACGACACCGGGGAGCTGTTTTTT.

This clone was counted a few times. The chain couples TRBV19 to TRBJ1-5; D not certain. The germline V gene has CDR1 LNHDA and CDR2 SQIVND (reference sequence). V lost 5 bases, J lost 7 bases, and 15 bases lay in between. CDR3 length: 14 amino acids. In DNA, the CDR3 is TGTGCCAGTAGTCCATGGGCCCTCAGGCAGCCCCAGCATTTT. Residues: CASSPWALRQPQHF.

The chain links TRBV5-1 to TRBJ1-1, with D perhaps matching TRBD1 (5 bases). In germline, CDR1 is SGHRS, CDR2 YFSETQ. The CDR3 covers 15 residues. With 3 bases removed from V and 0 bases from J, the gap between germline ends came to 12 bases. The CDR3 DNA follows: TGCGCCAGCAGCTCAGGCAGGGCAGTGAACACTGAAGCTTTCTTT. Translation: CASSSGRAVNTEAFF.

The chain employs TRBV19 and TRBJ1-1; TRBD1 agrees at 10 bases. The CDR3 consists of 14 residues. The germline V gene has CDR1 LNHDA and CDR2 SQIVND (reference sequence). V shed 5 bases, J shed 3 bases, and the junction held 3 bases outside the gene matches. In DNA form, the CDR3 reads TGTGCCAGTAGTGAGGGACAGGGGCACACTGAAGCTTTCTTT. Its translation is CASSEGQGHTEAFF.

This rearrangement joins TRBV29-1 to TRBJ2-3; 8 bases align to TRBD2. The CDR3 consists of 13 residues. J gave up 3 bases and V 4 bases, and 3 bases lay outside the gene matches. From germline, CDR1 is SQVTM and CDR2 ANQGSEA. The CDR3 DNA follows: TGCAGCGTTGTGCCTAGCGGGACAGATACGCAGTATTTT. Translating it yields CSVVPSGTDTQYF.

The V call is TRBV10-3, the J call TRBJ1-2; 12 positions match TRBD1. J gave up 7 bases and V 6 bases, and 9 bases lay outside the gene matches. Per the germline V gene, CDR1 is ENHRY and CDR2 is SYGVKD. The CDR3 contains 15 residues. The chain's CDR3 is CAIRGQGALVRGYTF. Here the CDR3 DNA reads TGTGCCATCAGGGGACAGGGGGCGTTGGTTCGTGGCTACACCTTC.

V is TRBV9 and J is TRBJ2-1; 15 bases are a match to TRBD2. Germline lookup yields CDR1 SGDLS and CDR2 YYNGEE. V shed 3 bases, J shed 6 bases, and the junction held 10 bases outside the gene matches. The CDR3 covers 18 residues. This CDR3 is CASSAGTSGRRKGNEQFF. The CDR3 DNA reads TGTGCCAGCAGCGCCGGGACTAGCGGGAGGAGGAAGGGCAATGAGCAGTTCTTC.

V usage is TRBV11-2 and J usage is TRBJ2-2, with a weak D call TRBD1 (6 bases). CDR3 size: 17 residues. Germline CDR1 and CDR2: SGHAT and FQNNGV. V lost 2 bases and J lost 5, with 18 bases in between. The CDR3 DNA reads TGTGCCAGCAGCTTAAATCTAGGTCAGGGGCGTACCGGGGAGCTGTTTTTT. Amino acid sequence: CASSLNLGQGRTGELFF.

The CDR3: CASSQVGREETQYF. Written as DNA, the CDR3 is TGTGCCAGCAGCCAAGTTGGCAGGGAAGAGACCCAGTACTTC. J is TRBJ2-5 and V is TRBV14; possibly TRBD1 for D (5 bases). Germline CDR1 SGHDN, CDR2 FVKESK. Trimming removed 1 base from V and 3 bases from J, with 9 bases in between. CDR3 length: 14 residues. Full variable domain (remainder filled in from reference TRBV14 and TRBJ2-5): EAGVTQFPSHSVIEKGQTVTLRCDPISGHDNLYWYRRVMGKEIKFLLHFVKESKQDESGMPNNRFLAERTGGTYSTLKVQPAELEDSGVYFCASSQVGREETQYFGPGTRLLVL.

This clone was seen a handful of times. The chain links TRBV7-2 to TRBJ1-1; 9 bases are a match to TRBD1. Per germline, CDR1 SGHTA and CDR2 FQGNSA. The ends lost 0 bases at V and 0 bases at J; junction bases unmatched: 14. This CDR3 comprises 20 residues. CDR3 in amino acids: CASSLAPWTGEGSMNTEAFF. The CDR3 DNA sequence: TGTGCCAGCAGCTTAGCGCCGTGGACAGGGGAGGGTAGCATGAACACTGAAGCTTTCTTT.

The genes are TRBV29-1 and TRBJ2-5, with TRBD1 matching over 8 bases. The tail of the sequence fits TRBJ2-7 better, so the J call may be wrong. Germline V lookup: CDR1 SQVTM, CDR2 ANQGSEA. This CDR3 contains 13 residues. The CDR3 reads CSVELDRGHEQYF. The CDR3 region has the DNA TGCAGCGTTGAACTCGACAGGGGTCACGAGCAGTACTTC.

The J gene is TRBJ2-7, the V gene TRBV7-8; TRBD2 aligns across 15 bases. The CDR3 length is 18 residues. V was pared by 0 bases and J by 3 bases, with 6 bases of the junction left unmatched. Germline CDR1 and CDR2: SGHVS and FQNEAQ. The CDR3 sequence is CASSLAGGLAGGVYEQYF. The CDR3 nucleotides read TGTGCCAGCAGCTTAGCGGGGGGACTAGCGGGAGGAGTCTACGAGCAGTACTTC. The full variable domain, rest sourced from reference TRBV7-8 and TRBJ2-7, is GAGVSQSPRYKVAKRGQDVALRCDPISGHVSLFWYQQALGQGPEFLTYFQNEAQLDKSGLPSDRFFAERPEGSVSTLKIQRTQQEDSAVYLCASSLAGGLAGGVYEQYFGPGTRLTVT.

CDR3 amino acids: CASRPDRIQETQYF. Here the CDR3 DNA reads TGTGCCAGCAGACCCGACAGGATTCAAGAGACCCAGTACTTC. The chain carries TRBV7-9 and TRBJ2-5, with a possible D match to TRBD1 (6 bases). Trimming left V 6 bases short and J 2 bases short, with 13 bases between. Germline CDR1 is SEHNR and CDR2 is FQNEAQ (reference sequence). The CDR3 length is 14 residues. Drawing the rest from reference TRBV7-9 and TRBJ2-5, the complete variable domain is DTGVSQNPRHKITKRGQNVTFRCDPISEHNRLYWYRQTLGQGPEFLTYFQNEAQLEKSRLLSDRFSAERPKGSFSTLEIQRTEQGDSAMYLCASRPDRIQETQYFGPGTRLLVL.

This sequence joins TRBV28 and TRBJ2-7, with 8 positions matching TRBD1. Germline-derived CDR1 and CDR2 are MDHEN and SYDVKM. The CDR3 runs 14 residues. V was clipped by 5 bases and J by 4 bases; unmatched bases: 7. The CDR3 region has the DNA TGTGCCAGCAGTGACGGACAGGGTGTATACGAGCAGTACTTC. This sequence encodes CASSDGQGVYEQYF.

CDR3 region: CASSKDSLSEQYF. The CDR3 nucleotides read TGTGCCAGCAGCAAGGACAGCCTCTCGGAGCAGTACTTC. The gene calls are TRBV25-1 and TRBJ2-7; D perhaps matches TRBD1 (6 bases). The CDR3 has 13 residues. The V gene lost 6 bases and the J gene lost 7 bases, with 16 bases spanning the gap. In germline, CDR1 is MGHDK, CDR2 SYGVNS.

The CDR3: CASSEVETYTEAFF. CDR3 nucleotides: TGTGCCAGCAGTGAAGTCGAGACATACACTGAAGCTTTCTTT. The chain combines TRBV2 with TRBJ1-1; D remains unclear. This CDR3 region has 14 residues. Trimming shortened V by 1 base and J by 3 bases, and 9 bases separated the two germline ends. CDR1 is SNHLY, CDR2 FYNNEI, per germline. Using reference TRBV2 and TRBJ1-1 for the parts outside the CDR3, the full variable domain is EPEVTQTPSHQVTQMGQEVILRCVPISNHLYFYWYRQILGQKVEFLVSFYNNEISEKSEIFDDQFSVERPDGSNFTLKIRSTKLEDSAMYFCASSEVETYTEAFFGQGTRLTVV.

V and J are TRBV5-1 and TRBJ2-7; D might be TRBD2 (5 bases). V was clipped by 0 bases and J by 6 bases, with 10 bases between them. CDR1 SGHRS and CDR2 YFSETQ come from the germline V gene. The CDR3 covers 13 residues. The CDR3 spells CASSLESRGEQYF. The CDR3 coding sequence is TGCGCCAGCAGCTTGGAGAGTCGGGGCGAGCAGTACTTC. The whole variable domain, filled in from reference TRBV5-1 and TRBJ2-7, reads KAGVTQTPRYLIKTRGQQVTLSCSPISGHRSVSWYQQTPGQGLQFLFEYFSETQRNKGNFPGRFSGRQFSNSRSEMNVSTLELGDSALYLCASSLESRGEQYFGPGTRLTVT.

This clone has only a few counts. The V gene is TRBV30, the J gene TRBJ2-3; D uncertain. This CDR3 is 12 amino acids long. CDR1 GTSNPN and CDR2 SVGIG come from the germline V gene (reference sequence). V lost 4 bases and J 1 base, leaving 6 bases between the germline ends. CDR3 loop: CAWNQGTDTQYF. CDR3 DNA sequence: TGTGCCTGGAACCAGGGCACAGATACGCAGTATTTT.

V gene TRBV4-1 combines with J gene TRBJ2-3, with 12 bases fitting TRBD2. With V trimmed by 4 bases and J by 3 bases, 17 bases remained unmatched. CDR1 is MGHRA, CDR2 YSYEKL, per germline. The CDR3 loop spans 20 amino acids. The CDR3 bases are TGCGCCAGCAGCCTGAAAGGGGCTAGCGGGAGGGCATTAGGGACAGATACGCAGTATTTT. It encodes CASSLKGASGRALGTDTQYF.

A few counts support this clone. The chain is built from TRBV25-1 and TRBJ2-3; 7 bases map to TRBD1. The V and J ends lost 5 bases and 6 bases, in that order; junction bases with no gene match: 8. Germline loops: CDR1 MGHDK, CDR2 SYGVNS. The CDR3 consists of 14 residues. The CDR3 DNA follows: TGTGCCAGCAGTCCGCCGACAGGGAAGGATACGCAGTATTTT. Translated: CASSPPTGKDTQYF.

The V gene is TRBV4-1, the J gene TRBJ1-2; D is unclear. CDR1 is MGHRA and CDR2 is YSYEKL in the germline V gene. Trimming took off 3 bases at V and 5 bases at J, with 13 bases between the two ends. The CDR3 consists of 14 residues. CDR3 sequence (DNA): TGCGCCAGCAGCCAGATCGACGGAGGATATGGCTACACCTTC. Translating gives CASSQIDGGYGYTF.

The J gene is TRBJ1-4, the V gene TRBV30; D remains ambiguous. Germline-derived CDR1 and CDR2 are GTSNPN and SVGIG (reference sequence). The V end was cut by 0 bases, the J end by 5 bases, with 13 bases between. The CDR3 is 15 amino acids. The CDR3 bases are TGTGCCTGGAGTGTATTGGGGAGGCAGAATGAAAAACTGTTTTTT. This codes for CAWSVLGRQNEKLFF.

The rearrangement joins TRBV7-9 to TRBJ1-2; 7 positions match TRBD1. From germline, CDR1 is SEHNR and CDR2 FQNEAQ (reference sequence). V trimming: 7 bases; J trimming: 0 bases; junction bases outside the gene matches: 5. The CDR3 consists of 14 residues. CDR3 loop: CASNPQGANYGYTF. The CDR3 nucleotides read TGTGCCAGCAACCCCCAGGGGGCTAACTATGGCTACACCTTC.

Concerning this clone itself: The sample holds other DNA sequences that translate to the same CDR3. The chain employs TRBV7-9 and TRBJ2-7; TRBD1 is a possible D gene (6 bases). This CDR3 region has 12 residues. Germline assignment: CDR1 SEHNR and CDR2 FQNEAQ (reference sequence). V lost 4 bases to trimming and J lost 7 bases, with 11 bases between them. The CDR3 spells CASSSQGWEQYF. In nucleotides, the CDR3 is TGTGCCAGCAGCTCACAGGGCTGGGAGCAGTACTTC.

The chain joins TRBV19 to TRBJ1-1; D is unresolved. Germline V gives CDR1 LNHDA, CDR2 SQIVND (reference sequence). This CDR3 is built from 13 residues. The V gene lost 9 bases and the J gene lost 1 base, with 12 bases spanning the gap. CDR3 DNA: TGTGCCAGCACCTCCGGTTGGAACACTGAAGCTTTCTTT. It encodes CASTSGWNTEAFF.

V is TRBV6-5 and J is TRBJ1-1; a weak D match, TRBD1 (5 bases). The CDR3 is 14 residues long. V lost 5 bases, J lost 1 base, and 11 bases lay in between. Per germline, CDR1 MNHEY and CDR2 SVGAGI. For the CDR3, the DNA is TGTGCCAGCAGTCTCGGAGGGACGAACACTGAAGCTTTCTTT. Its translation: CASSLGGTNTEAFF.

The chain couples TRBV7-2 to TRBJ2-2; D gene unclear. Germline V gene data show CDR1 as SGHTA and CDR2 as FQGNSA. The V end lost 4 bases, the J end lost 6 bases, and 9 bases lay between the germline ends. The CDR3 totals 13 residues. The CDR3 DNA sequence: TGTGCCAGCAGCTCAAGCCGGTCCGGGGAGCTGTTTTTT. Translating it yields CASSSSRSGELFF.

CDR3 sequence (DNA): TGTGCCAGTAGGGGGCCGGGACAGGGGTCTTCACCCCTCCACTTT. Protein: CASRGPGQGSSPLHF. V is TRBV19 and J is TRBJ1-6, with 10 positions matching TRBD1. CDR1 is LNHDA and CDR2 is SQIVND in the germline V gene (reference sequence). V trimming: 6 bases; J trimming: 9 bases; junction bases outside the gene matches: 8. CDR3 size: 15 residues.

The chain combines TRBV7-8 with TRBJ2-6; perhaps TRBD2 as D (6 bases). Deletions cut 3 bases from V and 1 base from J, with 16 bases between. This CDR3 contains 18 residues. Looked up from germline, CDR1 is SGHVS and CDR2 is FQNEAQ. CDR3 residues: CASSFGGGTVSGANVLTF. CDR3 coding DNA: TGTGCCAGCAGCTTCGGTGGGGGGACGGTGTCTGGGGCCAACGTCCTGACTTTC.